This is a list of T cell receptor beta chains from one sample in a study of T cell responses to AZD1222 COVID-19 vaccine. Some clones are missing from TCRdb's copy, which holds only in-frame ones; the method was immunoSEQ multiplex PCR. The repertoire holds fewer than 120,000 clones, with around nine tenths as singletons. This sample comprised peripheral blood, obtained 28 days after the second AZD1222 dose. These receptors were collected from an adult who received the AZD1222 COVID-19 vaccine. Each CDR3 is given with its conserved first and last residue. The D gene is left open where the match is weak. Size is stated for part of the rows, as once, few or many counts, or as a class when the clone is expanded.

>-|TRBJ1-1|16|few|TRBV6-5
CASSYDPGHTHLLVVF
TGTGCCAGCAGTTACGACCCGGGGCATACTCACCTTCTTGTAGTCTTT
>-|TRBJ2-7|14|-|TRBV11-2
CASSLVGIPDEQYF
TGTGCCAGCAGCTTAGTTGGTATCCCCGACGAGCAGTACTTC
>-|TRBJ2-7|14|-|TRBV21-1
CASSKKDRGREQYF
TGTGCCAGCAGCAAAAAAGACAGGGGGCGCGAGCAGTACTTC
>TRBD2|TRBJ2-1|14|-|TRBV11-2
CASSFGAGANEQFF
TGTGCCAGCAGCTTTGGAGCGGGGGCGAATGAGCAGTTCTTC
>-|TRBJ1-2|14|-|TRBV19
CASNPGGGGYGYTF
TGTGCCAGTAACCCTGGCGGGGGGGGCTATGGCTACACCTTC
>-|TRBJ2-5|14|-|TRBV9
CASSASVGGETQYF
TGTGCCAGCAGCGCCTCGGTGGGGGGAGAGACCCAGTACTTC
>TRBD2|TRBJ2-3|14|-|TRBV6-5
CATKRGGNADTQYF
TGTGCCACCAAACGGGGGGGAAATGCGGATACGCAGTATTTT
>-|TRBJ2-2|16|-|TRBV11-3
CASSFSGTVNTGELFF
TGTGCCAGCAGCTTCTCCGGGACGGTGAACACCGGGGAGCTGTTTTTT
>-|TRBJ1-5|15|-|TRBV5-1
CASSSHRGRGQPQHF
TGCGCCAGCAGCTCACACAGAGGAAGGGGTCAGCCCCAGCATTTT
>-|TRBJ1-2|14|-|TRBV4-1
CASSQRTGFYGYTF
TGCGCCAGCAGCCAACGGACTGGATTCTATGGCTACACCTTC
>-|TRBJ2-5|13|-|TRBV28
CASSLVVRETQYF
TGTGCCAGCAGTTTGGTAGTCAGGGAGACCCAGTACTTC
>TRBD1|TRBJ2-3|15|-|TRBV6-5
CASGSPGQSTDTQYF
TGTGCCAGCGGGAGCCCGGGACAGAGCACAGATACGCAGTATTTT
>-|TRBJ2-7|11|-|TRBV7-8
CASSLSYEQYF
TGTGCCAGCAGCCTATCCTACGAGCAGTACTTC
>-|TRBJ2-3|13|-|TRBV5-1
CASSLGVLNTQYF
TGCGCCAGCAGCTTGGGCGTATTGAATACGCAGTATTTT
>TRBD2|TRBJ2-7|18|-|TRBV4-2
CASSQDRLAGGLSYEQYF
TGTGCCAGCAGCCAAGACCGACTAGCGGGGGGACTCTCCTACGAGCAGTACTTC
>TRBD1|TRBJ1-4|14|-|TRBV11-2
CASSRDRFYEKLFF
TGTGCCAGCAGCCGGGACAGGTTTTATGAAAAACTGTTTTTT
>-|TRBJ1-1|14|-|TRBV28
CASRPGQSVLEAFF
TGTGCCAGCAGGCCCGGACAGTCCGTTCTTGAAGCTTTCTTT
>-|TRBJ1-1|14|-|TRBV6-5
CASTRTGINTEAFF
TGTGCCAGCACACGGACGGGGATAAACACTGAAGCTTTCTTT